This T cell receptor beta chain was sequenced during a study of CD8+ T cells in alopecia areata. Researchers sorted CD4+ cells into CD25+CD127- cells for roughly 5 patients. Peripheral blood and lesional scalp punch biopsies came from alopecia areata patients. PBMCs were stained for CD3, CD4 and CD8, and CD4+ and CD8+ T cells were sorted. Whole-study results and caveats: Whereas mice showed it more clearly, TCR sharing across patients was murkier, possibly because of HLA. In lesional scalp, particularly from alopecia totalis/universalis, clonality was higher than in normal scalp.

This clone has a handful of counts. Antigen specificity is unknown. RNA was isolated and reverse transcribed to cDNA, the sequencing template. This table comes from immunoSEQ multiplex PCR, and its TCRdb copy is limited to in-frame clones, with some not included. The repertoire includes about 14,000 clones, roughly 58% of them detected once, and roughly 3.5% sits in the top ten. CDR3 length: 16 amino acids. V dropped 7 bases and J dropped 3 bases, with 19 bases sitting between them. Germline CDR1 and CDR2: LNHDA and SQIVND (reference sequence). The chain links TRBV19 to TRBJ1-5, with D possibly being TRBD1 (6 bases). The TCR was taken from a human donor with alopecia areata. What was sequenced was CD4+ Tregs sorted from blood. CDR3 residues: CASTPGASGYNQPQHF. CDR3 DNA sequence: TGTGCCAGTACCCCGGGGGCGAGTGGTTACAATCAGCCCCAGCATTTT.